These T cell receptor beta chains were read from a single sample in a study of Graves' ophthalmopathy and Graves' hyperthyroidism. MiXCR, run by TCRdb on the multiplex PCR reads, gives a single entry per CDR3 protein. The sample includes about 640,000 distinct CDR3 sequences, over 40% of them seen just once. Sequencing was carried out using peripheral blood. These TCRs come from an adult man with Graves' ophthalmopathy. CDR3s include the opening cysteine and the closing phenylalanine or tryptophan. D genes are given only for firm matches. Some rows mark clone size as missing; the rest say once, few, many or name a class of expanded clone.

v_call,d_call,clone_size,j_call,cdr3_aa,cdr3_nt
TRBV15,TRBD1,once,TRBJ1-2,CATSSSDRVNYGYTF,TGTGCCACCAGCAGCTCGGACAGGGTTAACTATGGCTACACCTTC
TRBV7-8,TRBD2,few,TRBJ2-5,CASSLVVLLGLAGIETQYF,TGTGCCAGCAGCTTAGTAGTGTTGTTGGGACTAGCGGGGATAGAGACCCAGTACTTC
TRBV15,NA,many,TRBJ1-3,CATSRGTGTRNTIYF,TGTGCCACCAGCAGAGGTACAGGGACGAGAAACACCATATATTTT
TRBV15,TRBD2,NA,TRBJ2-7,CAPGPSGYEQYF,TGTGCCCCCGGGCCTAGCGGATACGAGCAGTACTTC
TRBV10-3,TRBD1,NA,TRBJ2-7,CASRGQGSRDQASYEQYF,TGTGCCAGCAGGGGACAGGGCAGTCGGGACCAGGCGTCCTACGAGCAGTACTTC
TRBV7-9,TRBD1,NA,TRBJ2-3,CASSSDRKRWRGGDTQYF,TGTGCCAGCAGCTCGGACAGGAAACGGTGGCGTGGAGGAGATACGCAGTATTTT
TRBV2,TRBD1,many,TRBJ1-5,CASSPGQGATQPQHF,TGTGCCAGCAGTCCCGGACAGGGGGCCACTCAGCCCCAGCATTTT
TRBV6-5,TRBD1,many,TRBJ1-2,CASRAQGVGYGYTF,TGTGCCAGCAGAGCACAGGGGGTGGGCTATGGCTACACCTTC
TRBV25-1,TRBD1,NA,TRBJ1-5,CASSAPGQGRQPQHF,TGTGCCAGCAGTGCTCCGGGACAGGGTAGGCAGCCCCAGCATTTT
TRBV6-1,NA,NA,TRBJ1-5,CASSQDRSGQGILQPQHF,TGTGCCAGCAGCCAAGATCGTTCCGGGCAGGGCATACTACAGCCCCAGCATTTT